A single count supports the clone carrying this T cell receptor (beta chain). Its matching antigen is unknown. This specimen comes from a study of cytomegalovirus exposure and HLA in healthy donors. With 60 Vbeta and 13 Jbeta primers, the PCR was carried out. The table came from immunoSEQ multiplex PCR; TCRdb's copy has only in-frame clones and leaves some out. The table has about 160,000 clones, about 80% seen once. Trimming took 0 bases from V and 1 from J, leaving 18 bases between them. CDR1 MGHRA and CDR2 YSYEKL come from the germline V gene. The CDR3 length is 18 residues. Study-level results: In a later analysis, most CMV-associated TCR beta chains appeared HLA-restricted.

Healthy bone marrow donors made up the donors. This TCR was recovered from a woman aged 45-65 years in good health and CMV-seronegative. Material: PBMCs. This chain uses TRBV4-1 with TRBJ1-2; D is undetermined. This chain's CDR3 is CASSQDKSTANLNYGYTF. The CDR3, as DNA: TGCGCCAGCAGCCAAGACAAATCCACAGCCAATCTTAACTATGGCTACACCTTC.